Listed below are T cell receptor beta chains from one sample, sequenced in a study of cytomegalovirus exposure and HLA in healthy donors. Libraries were prepared by immunoSEQ multiplex PCR; TCRdb keeps only in-frame clonotypes and omits some of them. The sample has about 160,000 clones; 77% are singletons. The material sequenced was PBMCs. These receptors all come from a woman aged 25-40 years in good health and CMV-seronegative. Each CDR3 is given without its conserved first and last residue. Only some rows state a clone size, as once, few, many or a class for expanded clones.

j_gene: TRBJ1-6
abundance: -
v_gene: TRBV7-9
CDR3aa: ASSSSGRSNSPLH

j_gene: TRBJ2-5
abundance: once
v_gene: TRBV5-1
CDR3aa: ASSAVGSKETQY

j_gene: TRBJ1-3
abundance: -
v_gene: TRBV5-1
CDR3aa: ASSLSRGTVGNTIY

j_gene: TRBJ2-7
abundance: few
v_gene: TRBV7-8
CDR3aa: ASSSGGAVGYEQY

j_gene: TRBJ2-7
abundance: once
v_gene: TRBV27
CDR3aa: ASSPISRDTSYEQY

j_gene: TRBJ1-4
abundance: -
v_gene: TRBV7-9
CDR3aa: ASSLQGHSNEKLF

j_gene: TRBJ2-7
abundance: -
v_gene: TRBV27
CDR3aa: ATSPAFGREVSYEQY

j_gene: TRBJ2-2
abundance: -
v_gene: TRBV29-1
CDR3aa: SVGGSAGGVGELF

j_gene: TRBJ1-6
abundance: -
v_gene: TRBV30
CDR3aa: AWSRTRDSYFLGSPLH

j_gene: TRBJ2-3
abundance: once
v_gene: TRBV29-1
CDR3aa: SVRGAGGGTDTQY

j_gene: TRBJ2-3
abundance: -
v_gene: TRBV9
CDR3aa: ASSVLAGGPEDTQY

j_gene: TRBJ2-7
abundance: -
v_gene: TRBV7-2
CDR3aa: ASSLFAGGAHEQY

j_gene: TRBJ2-7
abundance: -
v_gene: TRBV21-1
CDR3aa: ASSKGGGHYEQY

j_gene: TRBJ1-1
abundance: -
v_gene: TRBV4-1
CDR3aa: ASSQGPGTGRMNTEAF

j_gene: TRBJ2-3
abundance: -
v_gene: TRBV5-1
CDR3aa: ASSLAPMASGGADTQY

j_gene: TRBJ2-7
abundance: -
v_gene: TRBV7-9
CDR3aa: ASSPGTPPYEQY

j_gene: TRBJ1-2
abundance: -
v_gene: TRBV20-1
CDR3aa: STHRNYGYT

j_gene: TRBJ1-1
abundance: few
v_gene: TRBV15
CDR3aa: ATSRGSYGEAF

j_gene: TRBJ1-4
abundance: -
v_gene: TRBV9
CDR3aa: ASSEGHRGGEKLF

j_gene: TRBJ2-3
abundance: -
v_gene: TRBV6-1
CDR3aa: ASRARDTDTQY

j_gene: TRBJ1-1
abundance: -
v_gene: TRBV5-4
CDR3aa: ASSSMNTEAF

j_gene: TRBJ1-1
abundance: few
v_gene: TRBV5-6
CDR3aa: ASSFPGSGTEAF

j_gene: TRBJ1-1
abundance: -
v_gene: TRBV6-7
CDR3aa: ASSPAERDTTFDMNTEAF

j_gene: TRBJ2-1
abundance: -
v_gene: TRBV5-1
CDR3aa: ASSKLAGGPYEQF

j_gene: TRBJ2-3
abundance: -
v_gene: TRBV2
CDR3aa: ASSTSGGTEDTQY

j_gene: TRBJ1-2
abundance: -
v_gene: TRBV15
CDR3aa: ATSPSWGGNYGYT

j_gene: TRBJ1-2
abundance: -
v_gene: TRBV10-1
CDR3aa: ASNGLGYGYT

j_gene: TRBJ2-7
abundance: few
v_gene: TRBV20-1
CDR3aa: SAREYREQY